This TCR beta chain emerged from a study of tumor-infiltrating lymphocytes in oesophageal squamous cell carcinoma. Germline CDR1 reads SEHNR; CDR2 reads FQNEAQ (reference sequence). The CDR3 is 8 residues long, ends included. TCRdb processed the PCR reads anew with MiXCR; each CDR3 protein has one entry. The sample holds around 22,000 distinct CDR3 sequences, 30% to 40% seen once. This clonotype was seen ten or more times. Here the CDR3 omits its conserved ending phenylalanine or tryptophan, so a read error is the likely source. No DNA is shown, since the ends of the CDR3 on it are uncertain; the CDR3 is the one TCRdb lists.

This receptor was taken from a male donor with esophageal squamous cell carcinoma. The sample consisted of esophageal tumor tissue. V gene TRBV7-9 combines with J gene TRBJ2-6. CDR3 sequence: CASSLVSS.